The 11 T cell receptor beta chains below were found in one sample sequenced in a study of blood T cell repertoires in COVID-19. Using immunoSEQ multiplex PCR, the repertoire was profiled, and TCRdb retains in-frame clones only, with some absent. The sample contains roughly 130,000 clones, around three quarters of which appear only once. The specimen sequenced was peripheral blood. Receptor source: a man in his fifties or sixties with acute or convalescent COVID-19.

This clone was seen just once. The gene calls are TRBV21-1 and TRBJ2-1; TRBD1 reflects the table's D call only, with no check against the DNA. TRBV21-1 is reported as a pseudogene. The CDR3 extends over 17 amino acids. CDR3 sequence: CASSKVGGQGPYNEQFF. The DNA for the CDR3 is TGTGCCAGCAGCAAAGTTGGGGGACAGGGGCCGTACAATGAGCAGTTCTTC.

This chain links TRBV5-8 with TRBJ2-3; D gene uncertain. Germline V CDR1 and CDR2: SGHTS, YDEGEE. Trimming cost V 4 bases and J 7 bases, with 7 bases left between them. This CDR3 has 11 amino acids. For the CDR3, the DNA is TGTGCCAGCAGCGCTAGTTATACGCAGTATTTT. Translation gives CASSASYTQYF.

The rearrangement links TRBV2 to TRBJ2-1, with 13 nucleotides matching TRBD2. The V gene end was trimmed by 6 bases and the J gene end by 5 bases; junction bases not matched to a gene: 4. CDR1 and CDR2 (germline): SNHLY, FYNNEI. The CDR3 is 15 residues long. The CDR3: CASSKGLAGNNEQFF. The CDR3 region has the DNA TGTGCCAGCAGCAAGGGACTAGCGGGGAACAATGAGCAGTTCTTC.

This clone was recorded a few times. The CDR3 coding sequence is TGTGCCTGGAGTGTAGGGATCCGGTCAGGGTCTAATGAAAAACTGTTTTTT. This gives the protein CAWSVGIRSGSNEKLFF. The rearrangement joins TRBV30 to TRBJ1-4, with D tentatively TRBD1 (5 bases). The germline gives CDR1 GTSNPN, CDR2 SVGIG (reference sequence). Trimming cost V 0 bases and J 3 bases, with 17 bases left between them. CDR3 size: 17 residues.

This chain connects TRBV5-1 to TRBJ2-3; weak D call: TRBD2 (6 bases). V was cut by 2 bases and J by 2 bases, with 15 bases left in between. The CDR3 is 16 residues long. Germline CDR1 reads SGHRS; CDR2 reads YFSETQ. CDR3: CASSFSRLGITDTQYF. The CDR3 DNA reads as TGCGCCAGCAGCTTTTCCCGACTAGGGATCACAGATACGCAGTATTTT.

The gene calls are TRBV10-3 and TRBJ1-6, with D unresolved. V gave up 3 bases and J gave up 0 bases, with 9 bases separating them. CDR3 length: 16 residues. Germline V CDR1 and CDR2: ENHRY, SYGVKD. This CDR3 reads CAISDSLDSYNSPLHF. The CDR3 nucleotides read TGTGCCATCAGTGATTCTCTAGACTCCTATAATTCACCCCTCCACTTT.

The V and J genes are TRBV5-1 and TRBJ2-7; no reliable D call. The V and J ends lost 0 bases and 2 bases respectively, with 6 bases between them. The CDR3 extends over 13 amino acids. Germline V gene lookup returns CDR1 SGHRS and CDR2 YFSETQ. CDR3 in amino acids: CASSLDRTYEQYF. CDR3 in DNA: TGCGCCAGCAGCTTGGACAGAACCTACGAGCAGTACTTC.

The J gene is TRBJ2-1, the V gene TRBV19; D possibly corresponds to TRBD2 (6 bases). Germline CDR1 LNHDA, CDR2 SQIVND (reference sequence). Trimming left V 3 bases short and J 6 bases short, with 15 bases between. This CDR3 is built from 15 residues. Written as DNA, the CDR3 is TGTGCCAGTAGTATTGATGCAGGAGGGCTCAATGAGCAGTTCTTC. Translated: CASSIDAGGLNEQFF.

The J gene is TRBJ1-1, the V gene TRBV19; D is unclear. Germline assignment: CDR1 LNHDA and CDR2 SQIVND (reference sequence). The CDR3 contains 12 residues. Trimming took off 4 bases at V and 3 bases at J, with 6 bases between the two ends. CDR3 DNA sequence: TGTGCCAGTAGTAAGCGCTACACTGAAGCTTTCTTT. This encodes CASSKRYTEAFF.

The table lists this clone with a few counts. The chain carries TRBV30 and TRBJ1-2; tentatively, D is TRBD1 (5 bases). CDR1 GTSNPN and CDR2 SVGIG come from the germline V gene (reference sequence). Trimming shortened V by 0 bases and J by 4 bases, and 15 bases separated the two germline ends. The CDR3 totals 15 residues. The CDR3 reads CAWSVPGDPSYGYTF. The DNA of the CDR3 is TGTGCCTGGAGTGTACCGGGGGATCCCAGCTATGGCTACACCTTC. Full variable domain (missing parts from reference TRBV30 and TRBJ1-2): SQTIHQWPATLVQPVGSPLSLECTVEGTSNPNLYWYRQAAGRGLQLLFYSVGIGQISSEVPQNLSASRPQDRQFILSSKKLLLSDSGFYLCAWSVPGDPSYGYTFGSGTRLTVV.

This clone was recorded once. The V gene is TRBV9, the J gene TRBJ2-1; 12 nucleotides line up with TRBD2. The CDR3 covers 16 residues. The V gene end was trimmed by 0 bases and the J gene end by 6 bases; junction bases not matched to a gene: 4. Germline loops: CDR1 SGDLS, CDR2 YYNGEE. CDR3 coding DNA: TGTGCCAGCAGCGTAGCTGTGACTAGCGGGGGCAATGAGCAGTTCTTC. Translating gives CASSVAVTSGGNEQFF.